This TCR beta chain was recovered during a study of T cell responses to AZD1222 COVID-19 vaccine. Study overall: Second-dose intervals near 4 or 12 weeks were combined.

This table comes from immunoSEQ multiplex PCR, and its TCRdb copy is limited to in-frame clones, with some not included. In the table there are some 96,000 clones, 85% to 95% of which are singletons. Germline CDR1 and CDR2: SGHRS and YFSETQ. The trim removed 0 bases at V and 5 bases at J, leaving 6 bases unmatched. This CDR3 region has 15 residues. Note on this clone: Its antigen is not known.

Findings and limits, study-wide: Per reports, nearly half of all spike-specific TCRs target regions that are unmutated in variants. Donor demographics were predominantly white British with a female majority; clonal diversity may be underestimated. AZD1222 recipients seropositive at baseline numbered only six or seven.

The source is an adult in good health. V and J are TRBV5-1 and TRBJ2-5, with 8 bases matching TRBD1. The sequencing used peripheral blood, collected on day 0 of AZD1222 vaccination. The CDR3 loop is CASSLGDRPTETQYF. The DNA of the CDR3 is TGCGCCAGCAGCTTGGGGGACAGGCCGACGGAGACCCAGTACTTC.